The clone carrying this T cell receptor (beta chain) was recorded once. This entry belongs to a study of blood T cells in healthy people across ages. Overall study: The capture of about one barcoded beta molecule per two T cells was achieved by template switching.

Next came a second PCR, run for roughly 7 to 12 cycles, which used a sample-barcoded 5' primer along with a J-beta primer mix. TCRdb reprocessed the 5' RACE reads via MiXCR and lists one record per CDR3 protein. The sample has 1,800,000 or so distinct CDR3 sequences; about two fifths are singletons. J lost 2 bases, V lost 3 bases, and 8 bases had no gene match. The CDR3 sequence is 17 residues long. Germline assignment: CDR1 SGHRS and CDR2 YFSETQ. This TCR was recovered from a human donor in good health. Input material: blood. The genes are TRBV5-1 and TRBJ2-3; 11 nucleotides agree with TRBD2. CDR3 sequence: CASSYAELAGATDTQYF. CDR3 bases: TGCGCCAGCAGCTACGCAGAACTAGCGGGAGCCACAGATACGCAGTATTTT.